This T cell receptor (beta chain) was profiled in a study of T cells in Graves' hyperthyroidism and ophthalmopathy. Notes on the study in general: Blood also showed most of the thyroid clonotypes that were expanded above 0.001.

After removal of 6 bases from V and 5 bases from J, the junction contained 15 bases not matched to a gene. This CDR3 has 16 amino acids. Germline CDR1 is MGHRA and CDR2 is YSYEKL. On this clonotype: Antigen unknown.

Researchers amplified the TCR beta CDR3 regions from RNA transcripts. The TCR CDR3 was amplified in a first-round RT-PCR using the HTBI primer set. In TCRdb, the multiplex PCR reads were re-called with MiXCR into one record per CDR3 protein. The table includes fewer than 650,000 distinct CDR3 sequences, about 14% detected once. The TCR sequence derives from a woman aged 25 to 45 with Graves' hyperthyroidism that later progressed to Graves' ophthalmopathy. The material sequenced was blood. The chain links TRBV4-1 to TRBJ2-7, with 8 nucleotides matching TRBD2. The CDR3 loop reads CASSFQRGLTMDEQYF. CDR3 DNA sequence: TGCGCCAGCAGTTTTCAGCGGGGGCTCACTATGGACGAGCAGTACTTC.